Listed below are T cell receptor beta chains from one sample, sequenced in a study of cytomegalovirus exposure and HLA in healthy donors. TCRdb keeps only in-frame clones here, not all; method: immunoSEQ multiplex PCR. The table has around 99,000 clones, about 80% seen once; the top ten hold approximately 7.7%. The sequenced sample was PBMCs. All receptors derive from a woman aged 45-59 years in good health and CMV-seropositive. Both conserved end residues are part of each CDR3. D genes are given only for firm matches. Only part of the rows carry a size: once, few, many, or a class if the clone is expanded.

clone_size	j_call	v_call	d_call	cdr3_nt	cdr3_aa
-	TRBJ2-3	TRBV5-4	-	TGTGCCAGCAGCTTCCCGTCCGGAGATACGCAGTATTTT	CASSFPSGDTQYF
-	TRBJ2-2	TRBV7-6	TRBD2	TGTGCCAGCAGCCTGCTAGCGGGAGGGCCGTTGGCCGGGGAGCTGTTTTTT	CASSLLAGGPLAGELFF
few	TRBJ2-5	TRBV4-1	TRBD2	TGCGCCAGCAGCCACCCACTAGCGGGAGTAAAAGAGACCCAGTACTTC	CASSHPLAGVKETQYF
-	TRBJ1-3	TRBV6-1	-	TGTGCCAGCAGTGAAACAGGCAGAGGTTACGGAAACACCATATATTTT	CASSETGRGYGNTIYF
-	TRBJ1-1	TRBV27	-	TGTGCCAGCGGGATCAGGGGTGGGAATGAAGCTTTCTTT	CASGIRGGNEAFF
-	TRBJ2-3	TRBV4-1	-	TGCGCCAGCAGCCTGCAGGGGACAGATACGCAGTATTTT	CASSLQGTDTQYF
once	TRBJ1-2	TRBV10-3	TRBD1	TGTGCCCTAGGACGAGGACAGGGTAACTATGGCTACACCTTC	CALGRGQGNYGYTF
-	TRBJ1-2	TRBV9	TRBD1	TGTGCCAGCAGCGTAGCGAGGGGGCCTTATGGCTACACCTTC	CASSVARGPYGYTF
-	TRBJ1-4	TRBV18	TRBD1	TGTGCCAGCTCACCTCGTGGGACAGGGACTGGTGAAAAACTGTTTTTT	CASSPRGTGTGEKLFF
few	TRBJ1-5	TRBV7-6	TRBD1	TGTGCCAGCCGAAGGACAGGGAAGAATCAGCCCCAGCATTTT	CASRRTGKNQPQHF
few	TRBJ1-2	TRBV14	TRBD1	TGTGCCAGCAGCCAAACCGGGACAGGCCCTTTGGGTGATGGCTACACCTTC	CASSQTGTGPLGDGYTF
-	TRBJ1-1	TRBV6-6	TRBD1	TGTGCCAGCAGTTACGCGGACAGGGTCACTGAAGCTTTCTTT	CASSYADRVTEAFF
-	TRBJ2-2	TRBV7-9	-	TGTGCCAGCAGCGCATCCGGGCTGTTTTTT	CASSASGLFF
-	TRBJ2-3	TRBV9	TRBD2	TGTGCCAGCAGCGGTGGCCCCTCTAGCGGGAGCGGCACAGATACGCAGTATTTT	CASSGGPSSGSGTDTQYF
-	TRBJ2-2	TRBV19	TRBD1	TGTGCCAGTAGTAGCCAGGGGGCTTACGGGGAGCTGTTTTTT	CASSSQGAYGELFF
-	TRBJ2-7	TRBV5-6	-	TGTGCCAGCAGCTTGGCGGGGGTCTTGGACGAGCAGTACTTC	CASSLAGVLDEQYF
-	TRBJ2-6	TRBV2	TRBD2	TGTGCCAGCGGGGGACTATCCTCTGGGGCCAACGGCCTGACTTTC	CASGGLSSGANGLTF